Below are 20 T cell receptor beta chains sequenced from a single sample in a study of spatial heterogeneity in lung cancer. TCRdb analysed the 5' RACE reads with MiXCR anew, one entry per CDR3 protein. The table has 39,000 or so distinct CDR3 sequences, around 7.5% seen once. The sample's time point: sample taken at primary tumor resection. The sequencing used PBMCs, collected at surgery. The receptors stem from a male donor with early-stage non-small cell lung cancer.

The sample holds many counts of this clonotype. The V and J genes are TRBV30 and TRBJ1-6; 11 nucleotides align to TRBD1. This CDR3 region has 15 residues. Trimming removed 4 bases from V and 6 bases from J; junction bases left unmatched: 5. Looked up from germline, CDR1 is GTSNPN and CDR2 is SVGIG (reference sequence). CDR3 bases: TGTGCCTGGACCGGGACAGGGGGAGTTAATTCACCCCTCCACTTT. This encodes CAWTGTGGVNSPLHF. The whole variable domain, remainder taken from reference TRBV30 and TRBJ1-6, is SQTIHQWPATLVQPVGSPLSLECTVEGTSNPNLYWYRQAAGRGLQLLFYSVGIGQISSEVPQNLSASRPQDRQFILSSKKLLLSDSGFYLCAWTGTGGVNSPLHFGNGTRLTVT.

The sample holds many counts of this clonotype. The DNA of the CDR3 is TGTGCCAGCAGGGGGACTAGTTGGAACACTGAAGCTTTCTTT. It specifies CASRGTSWNTEAFF. The genes are TRBV28 and TRBJ1-1; D possibly corresponds to TRBD1 (5 bases). CDR1 is MDHEN and CDR2 is SYDVKM in the germline V gene. The V end lost 6 bases, the J end lost 1 base, and 12 bases lay between the germline ends. The CDR3 covers 14 residues.

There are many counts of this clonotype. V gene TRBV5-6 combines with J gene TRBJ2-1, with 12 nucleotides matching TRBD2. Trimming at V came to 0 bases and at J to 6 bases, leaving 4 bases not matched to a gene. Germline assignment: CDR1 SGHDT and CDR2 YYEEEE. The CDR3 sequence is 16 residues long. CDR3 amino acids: CASSLGLAGVSNEQFF. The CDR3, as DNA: TGTGCCAGCAGCTTGGGACTAGCGGGAGTGAGCAATGAGCAGTTCTTC.

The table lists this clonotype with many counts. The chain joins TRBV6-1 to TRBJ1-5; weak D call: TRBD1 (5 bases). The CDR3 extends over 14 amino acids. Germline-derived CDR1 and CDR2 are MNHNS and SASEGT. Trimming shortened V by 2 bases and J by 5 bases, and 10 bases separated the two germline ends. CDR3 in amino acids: CASSEPSRDQPQHF. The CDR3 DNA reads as TGTGCCAGCAGTGAACCGAGCAGGGATCAGCCCCAGCATTTT.

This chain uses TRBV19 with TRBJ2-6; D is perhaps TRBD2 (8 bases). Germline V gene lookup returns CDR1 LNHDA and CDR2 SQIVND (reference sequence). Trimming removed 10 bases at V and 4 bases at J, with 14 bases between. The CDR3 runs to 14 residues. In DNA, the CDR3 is TGTGCCACCCGGGAGGGGGCAGGGGCCAACGTCCTGACTTTC. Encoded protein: CATREGAGANVLTF.

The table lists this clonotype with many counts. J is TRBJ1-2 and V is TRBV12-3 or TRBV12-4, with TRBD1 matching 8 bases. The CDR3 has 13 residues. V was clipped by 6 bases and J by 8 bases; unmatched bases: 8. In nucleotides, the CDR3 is TGTGCCAGCAGACCAGACAGGGGTCGAGGCTACACCTTC. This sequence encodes CASRPDRGRGYTF.

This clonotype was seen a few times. CDR3 residues: CAWTENRGSYNEQFF. The CDR3 DNA follows: TGTGCCTGGACCGAAAACAGGGGCTCCTACAATGAGCAGTTCTTC. This chain connects TRBV30 to TRBJ2-1; 7 positions match TRBD1. The CDR3 spans 15 residues. The J segment lost 0 bases and the V segment lost 4 bases, leaving 6 bases of the junction unmatched. Germline loops: CDR1 GTSNPN, CDR2 SVGIG (reference sequence).

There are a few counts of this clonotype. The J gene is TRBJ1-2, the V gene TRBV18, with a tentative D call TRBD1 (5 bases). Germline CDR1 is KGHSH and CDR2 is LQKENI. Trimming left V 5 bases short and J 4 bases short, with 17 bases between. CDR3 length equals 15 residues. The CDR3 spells CASSALKTDTYGYTF. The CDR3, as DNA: TGTGCCAGCTCAGCCCTTAAGACAGATACCTATGGCTACACCTTC.

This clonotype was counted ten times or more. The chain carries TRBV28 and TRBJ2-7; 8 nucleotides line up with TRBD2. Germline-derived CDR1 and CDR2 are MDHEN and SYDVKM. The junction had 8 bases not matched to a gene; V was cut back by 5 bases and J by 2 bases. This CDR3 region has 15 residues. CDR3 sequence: CASSRSREGAYEQYV. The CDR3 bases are TGTGCCAGCAGTCGCTCCCGGGAGGGGGCCTACGAGCAGTACGTC.

The CDR3 protein is CASRPLLTGREAFF. CDR3 nucleotide sequence: TGTGCCAGCAGACCCCTCCTGACAGGGCGTGAAGCTTTCTTT. The rearrangement joins TRBV27 to TRBJ1-1, with TRBD1 matching 7 bases. After removal of 6 bases from V and 7 bases from J, the junction contained 11 bases not matched to a gene. The V gene's germline CDR1 is MNHEY and CDR2 SMNVEV (reference sequence). The CDR3 covers 14 residues.

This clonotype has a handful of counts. The CDR3 coding sequence is TGCGCCAGCAGCCAAGGTGTAGCGGGAGTGTTCAATGAGCAGTTCTTC. This codes for CASSQGVAGVFNEQFF. The V call is TRBV4-3, the J call TRBJ2-1, with 9 bases matching TRBD2. In germline, CDR1 is LGHNA, CDR2 YSLEER. This CDR3 contains 16 residues. Unmatched junction bases numbered 7, after V lost 1 base and J lost 6 bases.

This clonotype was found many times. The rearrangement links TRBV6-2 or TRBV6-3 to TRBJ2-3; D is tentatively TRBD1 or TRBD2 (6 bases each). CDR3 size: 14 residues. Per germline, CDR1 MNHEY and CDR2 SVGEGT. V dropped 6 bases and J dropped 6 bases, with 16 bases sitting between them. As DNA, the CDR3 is TGTGCCAGCAGAGAGACAGGCGGAGGGGATACGCAGTATTTT. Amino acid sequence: CASRETGGGDTQYF.

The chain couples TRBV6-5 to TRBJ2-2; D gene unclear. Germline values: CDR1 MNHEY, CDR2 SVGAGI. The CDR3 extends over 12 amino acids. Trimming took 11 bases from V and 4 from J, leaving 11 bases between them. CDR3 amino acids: CACGPLTGELFF. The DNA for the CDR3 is TGTGCCTGCGGACCTCTCACCGGGGAGCTGTTTTTT.

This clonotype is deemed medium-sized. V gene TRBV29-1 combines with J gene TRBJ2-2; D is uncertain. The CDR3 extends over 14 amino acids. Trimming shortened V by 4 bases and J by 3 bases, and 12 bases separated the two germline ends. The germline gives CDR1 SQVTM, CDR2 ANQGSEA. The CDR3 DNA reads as TGCAGCGTTGTCGGTAGAAAGGACACCGGGGAGCTGTTTTTT. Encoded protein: CSVVGRKDTGELFF.

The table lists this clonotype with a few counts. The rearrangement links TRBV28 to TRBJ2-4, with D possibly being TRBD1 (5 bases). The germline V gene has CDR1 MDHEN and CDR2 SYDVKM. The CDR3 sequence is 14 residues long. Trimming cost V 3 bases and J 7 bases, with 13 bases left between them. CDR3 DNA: TGTGCCAGCAGTTTGCGCAGGGTTGGGAACATTCAGTACTTC. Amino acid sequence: CASSLRRVGNIQYF.

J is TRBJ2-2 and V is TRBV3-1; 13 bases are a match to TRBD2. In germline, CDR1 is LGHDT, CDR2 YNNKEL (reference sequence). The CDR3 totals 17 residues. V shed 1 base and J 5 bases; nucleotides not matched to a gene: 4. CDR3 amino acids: CASSQALGLAGTGELFF. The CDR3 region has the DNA TGTGCCAGCAGCCAAGCTCTGGGACTAGCGGGAACCGGGGAGCTGTTTTTT.

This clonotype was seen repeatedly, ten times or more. The CDR3 DNA is TGCGCCAGCAGCTTGACTACAGGGCCGAGCTCCTACGAGCAGTACTTC. Translating gives CASSLTTGPSSYEQYF. This sequence joins TRBV5-1 and TRBJ2-7; D perhaps matches TRBD1 (6 bases). The CDR3 is made up of 16 amino acids. From germline, CDR1 is SGHRS and CDR2 YFSETQ. V lost 1 base, J lost 0 bases, and 14 bases lay in between.

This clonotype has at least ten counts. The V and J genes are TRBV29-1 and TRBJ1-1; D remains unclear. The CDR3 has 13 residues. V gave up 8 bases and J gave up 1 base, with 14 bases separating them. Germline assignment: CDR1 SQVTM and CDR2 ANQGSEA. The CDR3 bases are TGCAGCTCCAAACCCTCAAGGAACACTGAAGCTTTCTTT. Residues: CSSKPSRNTEAFF.

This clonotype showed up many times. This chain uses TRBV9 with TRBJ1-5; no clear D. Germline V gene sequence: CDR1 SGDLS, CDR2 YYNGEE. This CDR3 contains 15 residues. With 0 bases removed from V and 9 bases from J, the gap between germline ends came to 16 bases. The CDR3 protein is CASSVDWASERPQHF. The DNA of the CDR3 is TGTGCCAGCAGCGTAGATTGGGCGTCTGAGCGGCCCCAGCATTTT.

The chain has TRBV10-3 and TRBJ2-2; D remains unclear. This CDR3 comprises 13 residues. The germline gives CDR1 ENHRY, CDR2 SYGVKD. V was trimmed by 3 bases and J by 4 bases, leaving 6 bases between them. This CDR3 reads CAISDVGTGELFF. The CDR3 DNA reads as TGTGCCATCAGTGATGTTGGCACCGGGGAGCTGTTTTTT.